The rows below give T cell receptor beta chains drawn from one sample of a study of shared T cell receptors in the human thymus. TCRdb's copy holds only in-frame clones and misses some; the assay was immunoSEQ multiplex PCR. The table shows around 730,000 clones, with 70% to 90% occurring only once. Separately, the same data were catalogued under a study of human thymus T cells.

Material: thymocytes. The receptors were sampled from a girl in the first two years of life with a congenital heart defect. CDR3s include the opening cysteine and the closing phenylalanine or tryptophan. The D gene is left open where the match is weak.

j_gene	d_gene	v_gene	CDR3nt	CDR3aa
TRBJ2-6	TRBD2	TRBV11-2	TGTGCCAGCAGCCCTTCGGGAGGATTCCACTCTGGGGCCAACGTCCTGACTTTC	CASSPSGGFHSGANVLTF
TRBJ2-1	-	TRBV14	TGTGCCAGCAGCCAAAGGAGGGCCAGAGGGATGACCTACAATGAGCAGTTCTTC	CASSQRRARGMTYNEQFF
TRBJ1-1	-	TRBV7-3	TGTGCCAGCAGCTTTTCAGGGAGGGAGAACACTGAAGCTTTCTTT	CASSFSGRENTEAFF
TRBJ2-7	-	TRBV11-3	TGTGCCAGCAGCCCTAAACGACAGGTGGACTGCTACGAGCAGTACTTC	CASSPKRQVDCYEQYF
TRBJ1-2	TRBD1	TRBV5-6	TGTGCCAGCAGCTTGGCCCGGGACAGGGCTCTATTCGCTAATGGCTACACCTTC	CASSLARDRALFANGYTF
TRBJ1-5	TRBD1	TRBV5-8	TGTGCCAGCACCGAGACAGGGGTGGACGGTCTTCCCCAGCATTTT	CASTETGVDGLPQHF
TRBJ1-1	-	TRBV2	TGTGCCAGCAGTGAAGGGGACTTCACGAACACTGAAGCTTTCTTT	CASSEGDFTNTEAFF
TRBJ2-7	TRBD2	TRBV11-3	TGTGCCAGCAGCCTCAGCGGGGAAGGCTACGAGCAGTACTTC	CASSLSGEGYEQYF
TRBJ2-7	TRBD2	TRBV5-1	TGCGCCAGCAGCTCCTGGACTAGATCTTCCTACGAGCAGTACTTC	CASSSWTRSSYEQYF
TRBJ1-2	-	TRBV7-3	TGTGCCAGCAGGTCCAGGAGGGGCCGGTACTATGGCTACACCTTC	CASRSRRGRYYGYTF
TRBJ1-6	-	TRBV28	TGTGCCAGCAGTCCAATCGGGTCCCGAGGGTCAAATTCACCCCTCCACTTT	CASSPIGSRGSNSPLHF
TRBJ1-2	TRBD1	TRBV6-5	TGTGCCAGCAGTTACCCAACAGGGGGCGCTAGCTATGGCTACACCTTC	CASSYPTGGASYGYTF
TRBJ1-1	-	TRBV20-1	TGCAGTGCTAGAGGTTCCCCGGGAGCTTTCTTT	CSARGSPGAFF
TRBJ1-2	-	TRBV4-3	TGCGCCAGCAGCCAAGATACGCGCGGCCACCACTATGGCTACACCTTC	CASSQDTRGHHYGYTF
TRBJ1-5	-	TRBV6-6	TGTGCCAGCAGTTACTATGAGGGAATAGGCAATCAGCCCCAGCATTTT	CASSYYEGIGNQPQHF
TRBJ1-1	-	TRBV19	TGTGCCAGTAGTGGGGAGGACCAAGCTTTCTTT	CASSGEDQAFF
TRBJ1-5	TRBD1	TRBV7-6	TGTGCCAGCAGCCGAAACAGGGGGCCGAGTCAGCCCCAGCATTTT	CASSRNRGPSQPQHF
TRBJ1-5	-	TRBV7-9	TGTGCCAGCAGCCGATCAGGCAGTCTCCCCAATCAGCCCCAGCATTTT	CASSRSGSLPNQPQHF
TRBJ2-5	TRBD2	TRBV14	TGTGCCAGCAGCCAAGGAAAGAAAGGGACTAGCGGGGGAGCGAGTGGAGAATGCCAAGAGACCCAGTACTTC	CASSQGKKGTSGGASGECQETQYF